This TCR beta chain came from a study of cytomegalovirus exposure and HLA in healthy donors. The CDR3 spans 12 residues. V dropped 6 bases and J dropped 3; count of bases not matched to a gene: 1. Germline V gives CDR1 SNHLY, CDR2 FYNNEI. Researchers ran the PCR with 60 Vbeta and 13 Jbeta primers. Repertoires were generated with immunoSEQ multiplex PCR, while TCRdb's copy carries only in-frame clones and drops some. The sample's table shows about 130,000 clones. The receptor's source is a woman in her forties in good health and CMV-seropositive. The sequencing sample was made of PBMCs. This chain uses TRBV2 with TRBJ2-7; 8 bases fit TRBD2. The CDR3 nucleotides are TGTGCCAGCAGGGGACTAGTCTACGAGCAGTACTTC. This codes for CASRGLVYEQYF.